This T cell receptor (beta chain) comes out of a study of blood T cells in healthy people across ages. Primed by a sample-barcoded 5' primer and a J-beta primer mix, a second PCR proceeded for 7 to 11 cycles. A template-switch adaptor that had 12 random nucleotides put a tag on each cDNA molecule. TCRdb re-called the 5' RACE reads with MiXCR, one entry per CDR3 protein. The profile covers approximately 780,000 distinct CDR3 sequences, with roughly 25% appearing a single time and under 3% taken by the ten largest. Germline lookup yields CDR1 SEHNR and CDR2 FQNEAQ (reference sequence). This CDR3 contains 16 residues. Trimming at V came to 6 bases and at J to 5 bases, leaving 15 bases not matched to a gene. Separately, the same data were catalogued under a study of T cells of mothers and their children.

The source of this sequence is a boy between 10 and 17 years old in good health. This chain connects TRBV7-9 to TRBJ2-5; the match to TRBD1 covers 7 bases. Sequences were obtained from blood. In DNA form, the CDR3 reads TGTGCCAGCAGTAATAGGGGAGACAGGGAACGGGAGACCCAGTACTTC. Encoded protein: CASSNRGDRERETQYF.